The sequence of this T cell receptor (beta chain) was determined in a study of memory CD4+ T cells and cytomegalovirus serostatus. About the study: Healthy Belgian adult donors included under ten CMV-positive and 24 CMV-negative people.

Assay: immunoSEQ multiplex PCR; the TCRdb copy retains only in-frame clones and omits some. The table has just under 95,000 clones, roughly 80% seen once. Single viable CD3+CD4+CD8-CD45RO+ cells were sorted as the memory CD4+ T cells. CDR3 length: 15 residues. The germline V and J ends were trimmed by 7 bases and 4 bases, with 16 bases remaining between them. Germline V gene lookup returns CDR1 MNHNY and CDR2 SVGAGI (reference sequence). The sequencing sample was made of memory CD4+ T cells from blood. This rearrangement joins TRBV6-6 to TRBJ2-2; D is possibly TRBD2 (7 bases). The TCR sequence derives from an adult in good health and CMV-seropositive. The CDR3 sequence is CASTYRGAGTGELFF. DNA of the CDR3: TGTGCCAGCACCTACCGGGGGGCGGGCACCGGGGAGCTGTTTTTT.